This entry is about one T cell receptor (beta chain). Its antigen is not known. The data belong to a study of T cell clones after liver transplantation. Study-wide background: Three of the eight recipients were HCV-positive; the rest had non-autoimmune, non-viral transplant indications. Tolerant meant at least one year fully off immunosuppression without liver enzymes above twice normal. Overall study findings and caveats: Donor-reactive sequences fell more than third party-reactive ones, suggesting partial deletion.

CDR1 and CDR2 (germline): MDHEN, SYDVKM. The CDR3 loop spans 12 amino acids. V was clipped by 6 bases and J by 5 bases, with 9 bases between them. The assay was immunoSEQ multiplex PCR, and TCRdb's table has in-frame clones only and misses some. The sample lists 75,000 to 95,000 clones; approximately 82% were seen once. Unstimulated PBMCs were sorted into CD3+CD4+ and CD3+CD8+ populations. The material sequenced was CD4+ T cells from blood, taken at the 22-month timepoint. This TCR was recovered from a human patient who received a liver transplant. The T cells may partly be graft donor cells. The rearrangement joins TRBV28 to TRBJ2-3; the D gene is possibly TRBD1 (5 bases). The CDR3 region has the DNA TGTGCCAGCAGAACTCAGGGAGATACGCAGTATTTT. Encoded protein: CASRTQGDTQYF.